These 6 T cell receptor beta chains were all obtained from the same sample, sequenced in a study of CD8 T cells in ankylosing spondylitis. One entry per CDR3 protein, called by TCRdb with MiXCR from the 5' RACE reads. Counted here are a few hundred thousand distinct CDR3 sequences, about 10% occurring once; the ten biggest clones make up 6.8%. The sample taken for sequencing was blood, either unsorted or a sorted T cell fraction (not recorded which). These receptors came from a male donor with ankylosing spondylitis or in good health (not recorded which).

This clonotype was seen ten or more times. This rearrangement joins TRBV4-1 to TRBJ2-3; 10 bases map to TRBD2. In germline, CDR1 is MGHRA, CDR2 YSYEKL. The V segment lost 4 bases and the J segment 5 bases; nucleotides outside the gene matches: 6. The CDR3 has 15 residues. The CDR3 region is CASSPLAGPRDTQYF. The CDR3 nucleotides are TGCGCCAGCAGCCCACTAGCGGGGCCCCGAGATACGCAGTATTTT.

This chain joins TRBV12-3 or TRBV12-4 and TRBJ1-1; weak D call: TRBD1 (5 bases). There are 14 residues in the CDR3. Trimming stripped 5 bases from V and 6 bases from J, with 16 bases between. The CDR3 reads CASSQTVVVAEAFF. The CDR3 nucleotides are TGTGCCAGCAGTCAGACAGTGGTCGTGGCTGAAGCTTTCTTT.

Many counts were recorded for this clonotype. This chain links TRBV4-1 with TRBJ2-3; 8 bases are a match to TRBD2. CDR1 MGHRA and CDR2 YSYEKL come from the germline V gene. This CDR3 has 14 residues. The ends lost 10 bases at V and 5 bases at J; junction bases unmatched: 11. The CDR3 coding sequence is TGCGCCACGACCCCGGGGGGGGAAGGAGATACGCAGTATTTT. Its translation is CATTPGGEGDTQYF.

The chain has TRBV5-1 and TRBJ2-3; perhaps TRBD2 as D (5 bases). The germline V gene encodes CDR1 SGHRS and CDR2 YFSETQ. V shed 0 bases and J shed 1 base, with 9 bases lying between them. This CDR3 region has 15 residues. The DNA of the CDR3 is TGCGCCAGCAGCTTGGACGGGGTGGGCACAGATACGCAGTATTTT. Translated: CASSLDGVGTDTQYF.

This clonotype was observed at least ten times. The gene calls are TRBV5-1 and TRBJ2-3; a possible D gene is TRBD1 (6 bases). The CDR3 covers 15 residues. Germline-derived CDR1 and CDR2 are SGHRS and YFSETQ. The V end was cut by 0 bases, the J end by 3 bases, with 11 bases between. The CDR3 sequence is CASSLAQGRTDTQYF. DNA of the CDR3: TGCGCCAGCAGCTTGGCACAGGGAAGGACAGATACGCAGTATTTT.

V is TRBV2 and J is TRBJ2-7, with 10 bases identical to TRBD2. The CDR3 runs 18 residues. Germline CDR1 is SNHLY and CDR2 is FYNNEI. The J segment lost 2 bases and the V segment lost 2 bases, leaving 12 bases of the junction unmatched. Here the CDR3 reads CASSEFLPSGSRPYEQYF. As DNA, the CDR3 is TGTGCCAGCAGTGAATTTTTACCTAGCGGGAGTCGTCCCTACGAGCAGTACTTC.